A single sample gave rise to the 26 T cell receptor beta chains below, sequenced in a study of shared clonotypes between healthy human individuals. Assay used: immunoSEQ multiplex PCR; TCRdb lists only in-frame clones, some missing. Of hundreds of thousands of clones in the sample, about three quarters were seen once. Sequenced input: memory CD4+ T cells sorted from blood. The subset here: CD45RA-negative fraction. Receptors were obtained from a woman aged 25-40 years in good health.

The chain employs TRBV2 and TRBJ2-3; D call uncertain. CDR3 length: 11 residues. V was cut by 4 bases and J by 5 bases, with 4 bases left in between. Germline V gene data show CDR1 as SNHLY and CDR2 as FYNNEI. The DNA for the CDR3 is TGTGCCAGCAGTGGACAAGATACGCAGTATTTT. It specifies CASSGQDTQYF. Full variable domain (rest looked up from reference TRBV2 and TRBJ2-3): EPEVTQTPSHQVTQMGQEVILRCVPISNHLYFYWYRQILGQKVEFLVSFYNNEISEKSEIFDDQFSVERPDGSNFTLKIRSTKLEDSAMYFCASSGQDTQYFGPGTRLTVL.

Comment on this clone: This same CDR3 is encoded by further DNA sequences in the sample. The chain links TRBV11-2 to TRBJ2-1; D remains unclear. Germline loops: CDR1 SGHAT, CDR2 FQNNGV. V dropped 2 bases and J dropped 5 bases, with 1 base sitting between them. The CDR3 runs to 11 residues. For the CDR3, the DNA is TGTGCCAGCAGCTTAAACAATGAGCAGTTCTTC. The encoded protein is CASSLNNEQFF.

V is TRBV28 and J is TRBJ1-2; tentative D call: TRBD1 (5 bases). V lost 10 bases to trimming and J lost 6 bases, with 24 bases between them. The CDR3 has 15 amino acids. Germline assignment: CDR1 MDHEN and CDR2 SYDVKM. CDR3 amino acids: CATSIATGTGDGYTF. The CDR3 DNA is TGTGCCACCAGCATCGCGACCGGGACCGGGGATGGCTACACCTTC.

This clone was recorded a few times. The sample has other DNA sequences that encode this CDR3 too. CDR3 DNA sequence: TGCGCCAGCAGCTTGGACTTAGGCTCCTACAATGAGCAGTTCTTC. It translates to CASSLDLGSYNEQFF. This chain links TRBV5-1 with TRBJ2-1; D unresolved. CDR3 length: 15 amino acids. Germline V gene data show CDR1 as SGHRS and CDR2 as YFSETQ. Trimming took off 0 bases at V and 0 bases at J, with 7 bases between the two ends.

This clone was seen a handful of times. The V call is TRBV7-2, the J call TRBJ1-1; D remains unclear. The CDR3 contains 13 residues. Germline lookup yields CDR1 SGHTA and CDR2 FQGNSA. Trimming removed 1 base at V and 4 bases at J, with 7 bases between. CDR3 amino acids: CASSLGGFTEAFF. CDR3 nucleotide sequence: TGTGCCAGCAGCTTAGGGGGATTCACTGAAGCTTTCTTT.

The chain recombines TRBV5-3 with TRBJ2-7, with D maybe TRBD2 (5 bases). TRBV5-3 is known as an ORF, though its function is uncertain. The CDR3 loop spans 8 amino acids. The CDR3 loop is CARVFMYF. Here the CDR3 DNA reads TGTGCGCGGGTCTTCATGTACTTC.

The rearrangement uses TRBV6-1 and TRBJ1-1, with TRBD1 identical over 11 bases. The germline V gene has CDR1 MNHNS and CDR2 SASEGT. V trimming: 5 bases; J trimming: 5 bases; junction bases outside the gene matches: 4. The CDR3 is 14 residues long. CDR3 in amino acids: CASSWTGGRTEAFF. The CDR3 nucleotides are TGTGCCAGCAGTTGGACAGGGGGCAGGACTGAAGCTTTCTTT.

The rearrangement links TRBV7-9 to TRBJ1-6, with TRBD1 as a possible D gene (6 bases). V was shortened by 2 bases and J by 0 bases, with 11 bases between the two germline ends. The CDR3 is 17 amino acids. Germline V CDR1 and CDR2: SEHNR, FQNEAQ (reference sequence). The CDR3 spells CASSLWGQGSYNSPLHF. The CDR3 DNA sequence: TGTGCCAGCAGCTTATGGGGGCAGGGCTCCTATAATTCACCCCTCCACTTT.

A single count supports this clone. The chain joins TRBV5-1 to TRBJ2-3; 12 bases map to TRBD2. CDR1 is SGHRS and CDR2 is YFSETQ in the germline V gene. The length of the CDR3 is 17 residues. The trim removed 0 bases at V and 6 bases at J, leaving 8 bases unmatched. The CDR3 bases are TGCGCCAGCAGCTTGGTTGGGCGACTAGCGGGAGAGGATACGCAGTATTTT. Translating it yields CASSLVGRLAGEDTQYF.

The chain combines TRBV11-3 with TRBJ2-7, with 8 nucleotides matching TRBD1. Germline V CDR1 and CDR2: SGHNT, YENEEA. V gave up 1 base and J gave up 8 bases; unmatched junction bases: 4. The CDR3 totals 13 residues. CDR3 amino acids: CASSLVQGDQQYF. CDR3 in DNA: TGTGCCAGCAGCTTAGTACAGGGGGACCAGCAGTACTTC.

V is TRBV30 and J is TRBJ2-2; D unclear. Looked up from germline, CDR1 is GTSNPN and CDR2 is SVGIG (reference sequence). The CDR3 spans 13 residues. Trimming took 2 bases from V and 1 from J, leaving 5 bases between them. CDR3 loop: CAWSLWNTGELFF. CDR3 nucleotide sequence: TGTGCCTGGAGTTTATGGAACACCGGGGAGCTGTTTTTT.

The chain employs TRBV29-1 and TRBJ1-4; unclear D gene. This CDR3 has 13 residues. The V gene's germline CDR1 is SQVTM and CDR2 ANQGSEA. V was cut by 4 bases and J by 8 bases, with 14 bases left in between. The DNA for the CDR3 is TGCAGCGTTGGGCGGCGCGCGCGCGAAAAACTGTTTTTT. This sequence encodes CSVGRRAREKLFF.

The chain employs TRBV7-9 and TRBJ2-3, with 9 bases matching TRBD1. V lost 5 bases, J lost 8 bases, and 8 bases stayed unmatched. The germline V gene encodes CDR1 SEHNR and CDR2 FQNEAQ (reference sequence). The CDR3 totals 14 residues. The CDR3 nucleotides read TGTGCCAGCAGCCATGGACAGGGGAAGGCTACGCAGTATTTT. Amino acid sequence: CASSHGQGKATQYF. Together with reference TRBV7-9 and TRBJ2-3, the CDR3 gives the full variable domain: DTGVSQNPRHKITKRGQNVTFRCDPISEHNRLYWYRQTLGQGPEFLTYFQNEAQLEKSRLLSDRFSAERPKGSFSTLEIQRTEQGDSAMYLCASSHGQGKATQYFGPGTRLTVL.

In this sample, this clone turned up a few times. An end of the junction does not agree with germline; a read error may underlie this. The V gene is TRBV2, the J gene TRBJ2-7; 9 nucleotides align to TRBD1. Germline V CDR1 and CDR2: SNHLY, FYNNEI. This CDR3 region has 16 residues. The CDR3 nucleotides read TGTGCCAGCAGCGAAGAATGGGGACAGGGTCCCAACGAGCAGTACTTC. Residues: CASSEEWGQGPNEQYF.

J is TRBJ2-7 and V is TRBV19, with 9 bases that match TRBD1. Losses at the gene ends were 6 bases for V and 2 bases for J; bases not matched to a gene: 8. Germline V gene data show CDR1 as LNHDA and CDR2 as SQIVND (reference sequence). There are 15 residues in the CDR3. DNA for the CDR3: TGTGCCAGTAGGAATCAGGGACAGGGTACCTACGAGCAGTACTTC. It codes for CASRNQGQGTYEQYF.

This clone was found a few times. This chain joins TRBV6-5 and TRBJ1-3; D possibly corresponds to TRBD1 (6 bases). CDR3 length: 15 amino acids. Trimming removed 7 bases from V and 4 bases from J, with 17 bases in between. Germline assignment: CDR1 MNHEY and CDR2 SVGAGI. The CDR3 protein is CASTNLRTVGNTIYF. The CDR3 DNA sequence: TGTGCCAGCACCAACCTGAGGACAGTCGGAAACACCATATATTTT.

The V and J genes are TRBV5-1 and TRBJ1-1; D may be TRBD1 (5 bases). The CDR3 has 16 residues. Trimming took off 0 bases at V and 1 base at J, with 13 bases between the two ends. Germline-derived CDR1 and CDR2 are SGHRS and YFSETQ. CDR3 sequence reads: CASSLAPGTPNTEAFF. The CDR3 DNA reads TGCGCCAGCAGCTTGGCCCCCGGGACTCCGAACACTGAAGCTTTCTTT.

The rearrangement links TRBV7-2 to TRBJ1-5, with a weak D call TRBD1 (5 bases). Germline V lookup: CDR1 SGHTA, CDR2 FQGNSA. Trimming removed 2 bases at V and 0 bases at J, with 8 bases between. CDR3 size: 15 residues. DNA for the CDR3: TGTGCCAGCAGCTTACGTGGGACTAGCAATCAGCCCCAGCATTTT. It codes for CASSLRGTSNQPQHF.

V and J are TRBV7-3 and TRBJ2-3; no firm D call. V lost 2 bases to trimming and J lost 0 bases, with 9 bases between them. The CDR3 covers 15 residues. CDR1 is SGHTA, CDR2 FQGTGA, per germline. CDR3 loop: CASSLDGVSTDTQYF. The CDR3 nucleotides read TGTGCCAGCAGCTTAGATGGTGTCAGCACAGATACGCAGTATTTT.

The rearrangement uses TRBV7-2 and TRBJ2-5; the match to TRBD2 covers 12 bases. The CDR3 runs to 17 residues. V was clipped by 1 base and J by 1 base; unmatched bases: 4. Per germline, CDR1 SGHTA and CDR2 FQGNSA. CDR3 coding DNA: TGTGCCAGCAGCTTAGGGGGACTAGCGGGTGCCCAAGAGACCCAGTACTTC. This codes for CASSLGGLAGAQETQYF.

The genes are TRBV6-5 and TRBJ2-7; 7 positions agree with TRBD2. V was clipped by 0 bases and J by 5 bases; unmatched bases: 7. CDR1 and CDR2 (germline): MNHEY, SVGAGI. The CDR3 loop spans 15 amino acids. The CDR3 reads CASSYSHGRTNEQYF. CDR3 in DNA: TGTGCCAGCAGTTACTCACACGGGAGGACTAACGAGCAGTACTTC.

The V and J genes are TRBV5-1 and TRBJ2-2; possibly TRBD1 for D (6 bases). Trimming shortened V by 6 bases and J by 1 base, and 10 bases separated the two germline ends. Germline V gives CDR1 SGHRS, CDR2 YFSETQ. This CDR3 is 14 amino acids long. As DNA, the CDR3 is TGCGCCAGCACTATACAGGGGAACACCGGGGAGCTGTTTTTT. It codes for CASTIQGNTGELFF.

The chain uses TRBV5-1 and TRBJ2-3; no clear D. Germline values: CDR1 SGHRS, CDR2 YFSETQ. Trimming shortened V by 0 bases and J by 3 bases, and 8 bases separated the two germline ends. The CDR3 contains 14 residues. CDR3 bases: TGCGCCAGCAGCTTGGACAGAACTACAGATACGCAGTATTTT. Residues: CASSLDRTTDTQYF.

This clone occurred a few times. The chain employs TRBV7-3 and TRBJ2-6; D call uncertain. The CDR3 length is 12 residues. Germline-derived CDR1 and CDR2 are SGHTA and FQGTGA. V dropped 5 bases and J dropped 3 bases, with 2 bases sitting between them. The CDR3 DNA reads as TGTGCCAGCAGCCATGGGGCCAACGTCCTGACTTTC. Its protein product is CASSHGANVLTF.

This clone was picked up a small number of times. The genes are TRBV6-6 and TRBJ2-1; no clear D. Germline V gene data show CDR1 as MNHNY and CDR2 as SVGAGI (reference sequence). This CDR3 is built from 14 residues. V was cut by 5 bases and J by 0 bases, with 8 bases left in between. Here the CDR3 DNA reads TGTGCCAGCAGTCGACACGACTCCTACAATGAGCAGTTCTTC. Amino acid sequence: CASSRHDSYNEQFF.

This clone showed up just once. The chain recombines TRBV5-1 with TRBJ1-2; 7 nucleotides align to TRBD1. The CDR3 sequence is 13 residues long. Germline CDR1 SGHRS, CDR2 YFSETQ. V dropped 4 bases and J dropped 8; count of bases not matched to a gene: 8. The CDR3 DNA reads TGCGCCAGCAGCGTCACAGGGGTTGGAGGCTACACCTTC. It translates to CASSVTGVGGYTF.